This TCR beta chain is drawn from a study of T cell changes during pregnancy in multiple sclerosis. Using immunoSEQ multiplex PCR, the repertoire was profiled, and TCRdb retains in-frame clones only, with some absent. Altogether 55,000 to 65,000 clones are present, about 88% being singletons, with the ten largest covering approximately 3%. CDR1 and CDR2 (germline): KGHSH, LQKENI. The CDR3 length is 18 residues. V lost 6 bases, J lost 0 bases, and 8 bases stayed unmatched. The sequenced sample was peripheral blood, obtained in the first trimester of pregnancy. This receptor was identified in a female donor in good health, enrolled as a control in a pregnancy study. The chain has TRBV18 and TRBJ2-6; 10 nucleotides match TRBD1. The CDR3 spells CASSLRTGGSSGANVLTF. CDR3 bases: TGTGCCAGCTCGCTCCGGACAGGGGGGTCCTCTGGGGCCAACGTCCTGACTTTC.